Included here is one T cell receptor (beta chain) sequence, with context. Its target is unknown. The V end lost 3 bases, the J end lost 2 bases, and 6 bases lay between the germline ends. The CDR3 covers 13 residues. Germline V gene data show CDR1 as WSHSY and CDR2 as SAAADI. The sample is drawn from a study of cytomegalovirus exposure and HLA in healthy donors. Overall study findings and caveats: There was a cluster of highly shared sequence variants that was likely a sequencing artifact. Further analysis, carried out later, found HLA-associated TCR beta chains more clonally expanded than equally common other chains.

60 Vbeta and 13 Jbeta primers were used in PCR. Produced via immunoSEQ multiplex PCR; TCRdb's table is partial and in-frame only. Found here are about 190,000 clones, roughly four fifths of them singletons; the top ten hold under 2.5%. Sequencing was done on a sample of PBMCs. The J gene is TRBJ2-3, the V gene TRBV10-2; D ambiguous. This clonotype was obtained from a woman aged 25 to 39 in good health and CMV-seronegative. CDR3 sequence: CASSDGNTDTQYF. As DNA, the CDR3 is TGCGCCAGCAGTGACGGTAACACAGATACGCAGTATTTT.